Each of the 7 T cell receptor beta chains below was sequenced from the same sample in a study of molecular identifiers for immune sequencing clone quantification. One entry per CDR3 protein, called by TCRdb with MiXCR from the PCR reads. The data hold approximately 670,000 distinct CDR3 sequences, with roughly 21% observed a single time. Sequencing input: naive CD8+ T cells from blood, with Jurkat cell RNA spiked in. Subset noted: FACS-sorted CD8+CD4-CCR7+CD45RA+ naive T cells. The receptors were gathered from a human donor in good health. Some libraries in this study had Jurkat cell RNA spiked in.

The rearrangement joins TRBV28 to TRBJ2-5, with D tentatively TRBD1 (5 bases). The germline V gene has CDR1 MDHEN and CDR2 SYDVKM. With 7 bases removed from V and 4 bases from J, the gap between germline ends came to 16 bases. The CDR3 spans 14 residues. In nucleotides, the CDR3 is TGTGCCAGCACCCTGTTCCCTGGGGCAGAGACCCAGTACTTC. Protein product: CASTLFPGAETQYF.

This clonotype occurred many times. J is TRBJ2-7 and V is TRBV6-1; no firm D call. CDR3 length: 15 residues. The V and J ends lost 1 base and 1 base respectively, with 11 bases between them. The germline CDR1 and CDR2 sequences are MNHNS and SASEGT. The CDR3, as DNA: TGTGCCAGCAGTGAAGGTCCAGGAGTTTCCTACGAGCAGTACTTC. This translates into CASSEGPGVSYEQYF.

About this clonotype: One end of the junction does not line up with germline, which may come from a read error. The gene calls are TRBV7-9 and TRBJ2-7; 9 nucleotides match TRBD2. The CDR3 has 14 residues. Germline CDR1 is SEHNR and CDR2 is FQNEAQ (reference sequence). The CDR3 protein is CVSSLGLAGLEQYF. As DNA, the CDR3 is TGTGTCAGCAGCTTAGGGCTAGCGGGACTCGAGCAGTACTTC.

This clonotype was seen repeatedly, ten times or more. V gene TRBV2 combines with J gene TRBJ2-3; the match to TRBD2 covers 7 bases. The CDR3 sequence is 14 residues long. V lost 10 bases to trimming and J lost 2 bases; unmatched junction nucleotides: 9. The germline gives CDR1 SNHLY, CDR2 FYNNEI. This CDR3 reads CATREGQNTDTQYF. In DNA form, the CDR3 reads TGTGCCACCAGGGAGGGGCAGAACACAGATACGCAGTATTTT. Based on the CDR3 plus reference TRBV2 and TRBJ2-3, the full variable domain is EPEVTQTPSHQVTQMGQEVILRCVPISNHLYFYWYRQILGQKVEFLVSFYNNEISEKSEIFDDQFSVERPDGSNFTLKIRSTKLEDSAMYFCATREGQNTDTQYFGPGTRLTVL.

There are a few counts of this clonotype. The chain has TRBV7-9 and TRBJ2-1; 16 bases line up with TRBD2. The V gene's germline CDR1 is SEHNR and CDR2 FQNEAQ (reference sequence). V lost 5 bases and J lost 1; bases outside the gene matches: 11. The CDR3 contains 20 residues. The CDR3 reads CASSPGLAGGIPRSYNEQFF. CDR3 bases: TGTGCCAGCAGCCCGGGACTAGCGGGAGGGATACCCCGTTCCTACAATGAGCAGTTCTTC.

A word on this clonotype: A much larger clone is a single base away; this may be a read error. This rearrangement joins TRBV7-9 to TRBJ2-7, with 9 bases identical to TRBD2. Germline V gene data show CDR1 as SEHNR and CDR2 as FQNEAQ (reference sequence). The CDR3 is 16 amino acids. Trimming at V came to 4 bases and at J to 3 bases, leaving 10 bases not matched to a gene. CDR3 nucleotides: TGTGCCAGCAGCTCAGCGGTAGCGGGAGTTGGCTACGAGCAGTACTTC. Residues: CASSSAVAGVGYEQYF.

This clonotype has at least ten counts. In DNA, the CDR3 is TGCAGTGCTAGCCTGGGGGCCGGCTACGAGCAGTACTTC. Translated: CSASLGAGYEQYF. The chain links TRBV20-1 to TRBJ2-7; D perhaps matches TRBD1 (6 bases). The V gene's germline CDR1 is DFQATT and CDR2 SNEGSKA (reference sequence). Trimming cost V 3 bases and J 3 bases, with 12 bases left between them. This CDR3 is built from 13 residues.